Sequencing of this TCR beta chain was carried out in a study of blood T cell repertoires in COVID-19. On the study more broadly: Sites in the United States, Italy and Spain provided acute and convalescent COVID-19 samples. T cells, B-cell-depleted T cells, or PBMCs supplied cDNA or gDNA.

In the original processing: Reference gene primer amplification gave nucleated cell count estimates. Profiled with immunoSEQ multiplex PCR; TCRdb holds only in-frame clones, not every one. That table supplies the V and J calls and clone size; D and trimming were determined from the DNA. The data hold some 90,000 clones, with about 88% observed a single time. The specimen sequenced was peripheral blood. The sequence was collected from a man older than 75 with active or convalescent COVID-19.

DNA of the CDR3: TGCACCAGCAGCCGGTCCTCGTGGCCCTACGAGCAGTACTTC. Translation gives CTSSRSSWPYEQYF. The rearrangement uses TRBV1 and TRBJ2-7; TRBD1 is the table's D call and was not checked against the DNA. TRBV1 is labeled a pseudogene. CDR3 length: 14 amino acids.